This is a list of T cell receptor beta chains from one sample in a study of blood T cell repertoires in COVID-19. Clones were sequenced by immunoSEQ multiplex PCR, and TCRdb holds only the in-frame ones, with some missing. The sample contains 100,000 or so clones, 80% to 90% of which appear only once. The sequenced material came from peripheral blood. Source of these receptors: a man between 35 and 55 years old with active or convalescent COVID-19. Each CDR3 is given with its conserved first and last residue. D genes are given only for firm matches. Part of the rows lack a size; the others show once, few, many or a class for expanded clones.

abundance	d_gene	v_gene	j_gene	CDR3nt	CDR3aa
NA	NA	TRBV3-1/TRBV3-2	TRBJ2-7	TGTGCCAGCAGCCGTTCTAGCCCCGGCGAGCAGTACTTC	CASSRSSPGEQYF
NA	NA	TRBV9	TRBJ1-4	TGTGCCAGCAGCGTAGGTGACAGTCGAGAAAAACTGTTTTTT	CASSVGDSREKLFF
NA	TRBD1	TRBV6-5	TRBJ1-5	TGTGCCAGCAGCGGCACAGGGGGAACTCAGCCCCAGCATTTT	CASSGTGGTQPQHF
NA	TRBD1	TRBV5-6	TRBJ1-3	TGTGCCAGCAGCTCGGGGACAGGGTCTGGAAACACCATATATTTT	CASSSGTGSGNTIYF
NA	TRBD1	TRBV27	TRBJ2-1	TGTGCCAGCAGGGGGACAGGAGACAATGAGCAGTTCTTC	CASRGTGDNEQFF
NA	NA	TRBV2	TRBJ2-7	TGTGCCAGCACAGGGCTAAAGGGCTACGAGCAGTACTTC	CASTGLKGYEQYF
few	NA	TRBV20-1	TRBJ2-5	TGCAGTGCTAGGCGGGAGACCCAGTACTTC	CSARRETQYF
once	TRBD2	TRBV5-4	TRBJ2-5	TGTGCCAGCAGCTTGGGCACTAGCGGGCAAGAGACCCAGTACTTC	CASSLGTSGQETQYF
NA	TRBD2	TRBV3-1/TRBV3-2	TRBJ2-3	TGTGCCAGCAGCCTCAAGCGGGGGGGTTGGGGCACAGATACGCAGTATTTT	CASSLKRGGWGTDTQYF
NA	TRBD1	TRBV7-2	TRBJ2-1	TGTGCCAGCAGCAGACGGACAGGGAGCTCCTACAATGAGCAGTTCTTC	CASSRRTGSSYNEQFF
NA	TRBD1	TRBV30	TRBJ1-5	TGTGCCTGGAGTGTACTGGGACAGGGCAATCAGCCCCAGCATTTT	CAWSVLGQGNQPQHF
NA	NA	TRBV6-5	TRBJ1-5	TGTGCCAGCCTTAATCCACCTAGGCAGCCCCAGCATTTT	CASLNPPRQPQHF
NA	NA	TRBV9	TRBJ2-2	TGTGCCAGCAGCGTATATCCACAGAAGAACACCGGGGAGCTGTTTTTT	CASSVYPQKNTGELFF
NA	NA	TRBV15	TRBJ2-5	TGTGCCACCAGCAGAGGCGGAGAGACCCAGTACTTC	CATSRGGETQYF
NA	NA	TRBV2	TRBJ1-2	TGTGCCAGCAGTGTTGGCACATCTAACTATGGCTACACCTTC	CASSVGTSNYGYTF
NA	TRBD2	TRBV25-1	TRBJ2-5	TGTGCCAGCACTCGGACTAGCGGAGTCCAAGAGACCCAGTACTTC	CASTRTSGVQETQYF
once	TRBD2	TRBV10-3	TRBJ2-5	TGTGCCATCAGCCCGGGACTAGCGGTAAAGGGCCAAGAGACCCAGTACTTC	CAISPGLAVKGQETQYF